This TCR beta chain was sequenced during a study of cytotoxic CD8 clonotypes in ibrutinib-treated CLL. Study observations and caveats: Clonality, elevated at ibrutinib response, dropped back toward baseline at progression. In comparison with age-matched healthy donors, baseline clonality was higher and tracked circulating CD8+ T-cell counts.

V lost 0 bases to trimming and J lost 0 bases; unmatched junction nucleotides: 5. The germline gives CDR1 MGHRA, CDR2 YSYEKL. The CDR3 sequence is 17 residues long. Some clones are missing from TCRdb's copy, which holds only in-frame ones; the method was immunoSEQ multiplex PCR. The sample lists some 170,000 clones, around nine tenths occurring once. Notes on this clone: What it binds is not known.

The source of this sequence is a human donor with chronic lymphocytic leukemia. The rearrangement joins TRBV4-1 to TRBJ2-7; 10 bases fit TRBD2. Sequenced here: PBMCs, sampled at disease progression, from a patient treated with ibrutinib. Written as DNA, the CDR3 is TGCGCCAGCAGCCAAGAGAGGGCTAGCGGGAGCTCCTACGAGCAGTACTTC. Its translation is CASSQERASGSSYEQYF.